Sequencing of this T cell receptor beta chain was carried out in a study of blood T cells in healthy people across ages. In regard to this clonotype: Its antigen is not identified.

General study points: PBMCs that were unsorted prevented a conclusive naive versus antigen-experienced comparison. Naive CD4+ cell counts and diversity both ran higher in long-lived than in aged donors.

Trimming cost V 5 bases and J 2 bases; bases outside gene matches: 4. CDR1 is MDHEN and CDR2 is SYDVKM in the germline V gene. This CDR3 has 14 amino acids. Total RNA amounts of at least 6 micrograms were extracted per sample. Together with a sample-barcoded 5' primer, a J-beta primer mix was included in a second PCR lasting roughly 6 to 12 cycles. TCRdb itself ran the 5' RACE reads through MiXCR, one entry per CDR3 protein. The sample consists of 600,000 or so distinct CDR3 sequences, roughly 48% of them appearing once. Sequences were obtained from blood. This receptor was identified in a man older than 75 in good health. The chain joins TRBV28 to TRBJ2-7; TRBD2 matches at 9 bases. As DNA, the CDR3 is TGTGCCAGCAGTACGACTAGCGGAACCTACGAGCAGTACTTC. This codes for CASSTTSGTYEQYF.